One and the same sample provided the 5 T cell receptor beta chains below, sequenced in a study of control samples from healthy donors and cancer patients. This table comes from immunoSEQ multiplex PCR, and its TCRdb copy is limited to in-frame clones, with some not included. The sample holds about 84,000 clones, around 91% seen once. Input material: blood. The receptors come from a man younger than 45 in good health.

The chain links TRBV3-1 (or the pseudogene TRBV3-2) to TRBJ2-3, with 7 nucleotides matching TRBD2. The V and J ends lost 3 bases and 6 bases, in that order; junction bases with no gene match: 3. Germline loops: CDR1 LGHDT, CDR2 YNNKEL (reference sequence). CDR3 length: 13 amino acids. The CDR3 bases are TGTGCCAGCAGCCAGCGGGAGCACGATACGCAGTATTTT. This encodes CASSQREHDTQYF.

This chain connects TRBV3-1 (or the pseudogene TRBV3-2) to TRBJ2-7; TRBD2 matches at 13 bases. The length of the CDR3 is 18 residues. The junction had 6 bases not matched to a gene; V was cut back by 1 base and J by 0 bases. The germline V gene encodes CDR1 LGHDT and CDR2 YNNKEL (reference sequence). CDR3: CASSQAGTSGVSSYEQYF. The CDR3 DNA reads TGTGCCAGCAGCCAAGCCGGGACTAGCGGGGTTAGCTCCTACGAGCAGTACTTC.

The chain recombines TRBV28 with TRBJ1-2; D is ambiguous. Looked up from germline, CDR1 is MDHEN and CDR2 is SYDVKM. The CDR3 loop spans 16 amino acids. Trimming shortened V by 6 bases and J by 4 bases, and 21 bases separated the two germline ends. The CDR3 region is CASSRPYSSVGYGYTF. Here the CDR3 DNA reads TGTGCCAGCAGCCGCCCGTACAGCTCCGTAGGCTATGGCTACACCTTC.

V is TRBV9 and J is TRBJ2-7; D may be TRBD2 (5 bases). Between the trimmed V and J ends, which lost 0 bases and 0 bases, there was a span of 10 bases. Germline V lookup: CDR1 SGDLS, CDR2 YYNGEE. This CDR3 comprises 15 residues. The CDR3, as DNA: TGTGCCAGCAGCGTAGGTGGGGAGAGCTCCTACGAGCAGTACTTC. This translates into CASSVGGESSYEQYF.

The V call is TRBV6-4, the J call TRBJ1-2, with D possibly TRBD1 on 6 matching bases. The V end was cut by 6 bases, the J end by 3 bases, with 17 bases between. From germline, CDR1 is MRHNA and CDR2 SNTAGT. The CDR3 totals 15 residues. The CDR3 spells CASSPLGGGDYGYTF. In nucleotides, the CDR3 is TGTGCCAGCAGCCCCCTGGGGGGGGGCGACTATGGCTACACCTTC.